Listed below are T cell receptor beta chains from one sample, sequenced in a study of blood T cells in healthy people across ages. TCRdb re-called the 5' RACE reads with MiXCR, one entry per CDR3 protein. The table has 850,000 to 1,000,000 distinct CDR3 sequences, 45% to 50% seen once. Sequencing input: blood. All receptors come from a man aged 25 to 40 in good health. Each CDR3 is given with its conserved first and last residue. Fields, in order: clone size, D gene, J gene, V gene, CDR3 DNA, CDR3 protein. The D gene is left open where the match is weak. Rows may omit the clone size; those that give it use once, few, many or a size class.

-	TRBD1	TRBJ2-1	TRBV20-1	TGCAGTGCTAGGGTAGGACAGGGAAACAATGAGCAGTTCTTC	CSARVGQGNNEQFF
-	-	TRBJ2-5	TRBV7-9	TGTGCCAGCTCTGGCGGAACCTCCCAAGAGACCCAGTACTTC	CASSGGTSQETQYF
many	TRBD1	TRBJ1-4	TRBV28	TGTGCCAGCAGTGCCGAGGGACAGCTCAAAGGGAAACTGTTTTTT	CASSAEGQLKGKLFF
many	-	TRBJ2-5	TRBV4-2	TGTGCCAGCAGCCGAGACAGAGGGGAGACCCAGTACTTC	CASSRDRGETQYF
few	TRBD1	TRBJ1-1	TRBV20-1	TGCAGGGGACAGGGGGCCGTAGAGACTGAAGCTTTCTTT	CRGQGAVETEAFF
-	-	TRBJ2-1	TRBV14	TGTGCCAGCAGCCAATCGCATAGTTTCGCTGAGCAGTTCTTC	CASSQSHSFAEQFF
many	-	TRBJ2-5	TRBV5-1	TGCGCCAGCAGCGCGGGACCTCGGGATGGGACCCAGTACTTC	CASSAGPRDGTQYF
-	TRBD1	TRBJ2-1	TRBV5-5	TGTGCCAGCAGCTTCGGGGACAGGGGGGGCAATGAGCAGTTCTTC	CASSFGDRGGNEQFF
-	-	TRBJ2-1	TRBV19	TGTGCCACCCGGGATAGCTCCTACAATGAGCAGTTCTTC	CATRDSSYNEQFF
-	-	TRBJ1-1	TRBV20-1	TGCAGTGCTAGATTTTACGGGGGTGATACTGAAGCTTTCTTT	CSARFYGGDTEAFF
-	TRBD1	TRBJ1-2	TRBV12-3/TRBV12-4	TGTGCCAGCAGTTTCGCGACAGGGGGCGTTCTTGATGGCTACACCTTC	CASSFATGGVLDGYTF
-	TRBD1	TRBJ2-3	TRBV28	TGTGCCAGCAGTTGGGTGACAGGGGGAACAGATACGCAGTATTTT	CASSWVTGGTDTQYF
few	TRBD1	TRBJ2-1	TRBV6-5	TGTGCCAGCAGTTCCGGAGGACAGGGTTACAATGAGCAGTTCTTC	CASSSGGQGYNEQFF
-	TRBD1	TRBJ1-2	TRBV9	TGTGCCAGCAGCGCGGACTCGACAGGGGGTAACTATGGCTACACCTTC	CASSADSTGGNYGYTF
many	TRBD2	TRBJ2-3	TRBV24-1	TGTGCCACCAGTGATCCAGCCGGGACTATTGCAGATACGCAGTATTTT	CATSDPAGTIADTQYF
-	TRBD1	TRBJ2-3	TRBV27	TGTGCCAGCAGTCCGCAACCGGGACAGGGGGCAGATACGCAGTATTTT	CASSPQPGQGADTQYF
many	-	TRBJ1-2	TRBV6-1	TGTGCCAGCAGTGCCGGGGGGAGCGGCAACGGCTACACCTTC	CASSAGGSGNGYTF